This T cell receptor beta chain was identified during a study of T cells in Graves' hyperthyroidism and ophthalmopathy. Researchers amplified the TCR beta CDR3 regions from RNA transcripts. HTBI primers were the set used in a first-round RT-PCR of the TCR CDR3. A single record per CDR3 protein comes from TCRdb applying MiXCR to the multiplex PCR reads. In the table there are under 130,000 distinct CDR3 sequences, over 45% of which are singletons. This clonotype was counted many times. The junction differs from germline at one of its ends, possibly a read error. The sequenced sample consisted of blood. The TCR was taken from a man aged 40-49 years with Graves' hyperthyroidism.

The CDR3 DNA is TGTGCCAGCAGCCGTGGGACTAGCGGGAGCAATGGGCAGTTCTTC. As protein: CASSRGTSGSNGQFF. The chain employs TRBV7-2 and TRBJ2-1; 14 positions match TRBD2. This CDR3 region has 15 residues. Germline V CDR1 and CDR2: SGHTA, FQGNSA.